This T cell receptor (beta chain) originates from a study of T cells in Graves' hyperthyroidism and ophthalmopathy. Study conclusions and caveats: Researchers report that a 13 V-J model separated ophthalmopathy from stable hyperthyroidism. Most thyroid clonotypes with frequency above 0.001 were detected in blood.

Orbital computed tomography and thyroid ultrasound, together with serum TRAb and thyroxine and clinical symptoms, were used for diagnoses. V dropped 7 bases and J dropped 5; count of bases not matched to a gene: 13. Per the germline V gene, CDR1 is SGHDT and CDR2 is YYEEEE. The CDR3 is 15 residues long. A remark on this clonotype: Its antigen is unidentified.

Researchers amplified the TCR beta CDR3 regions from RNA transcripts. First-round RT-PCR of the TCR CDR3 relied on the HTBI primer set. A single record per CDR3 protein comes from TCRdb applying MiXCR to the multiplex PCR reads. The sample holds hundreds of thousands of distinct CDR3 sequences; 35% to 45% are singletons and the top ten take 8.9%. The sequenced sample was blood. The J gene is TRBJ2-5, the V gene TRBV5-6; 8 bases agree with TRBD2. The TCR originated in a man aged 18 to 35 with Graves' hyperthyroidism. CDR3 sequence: CASRRPGLEGETQYF. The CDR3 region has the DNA TGTGCCAGCCGCCGGCCGGGACTAGAGGGGGAGACCCAGTACTTC.